This section outlines one TCR beta chain sequence together with its context. The target of this receptor is not known. Per-base quality was not reported, and no clone a single base away is much larger than it. In the prospective study, participants were roughly 18 to 100 years old, resided in 25 or so geographic areas of the United States, and were enrolled through a virtual design. In the prospective study, cohorts were assigned on the basis of participant-reported clinical history obtained from a screening survey and a study questionnaire. ImmuneRACE Cohort 3 recovered participants were defined by two consecutive negative NP/OP PCR tests, healthcare professional clearance, or symptom resolution. In the prospective study, whole blood, serum and a nasopharyngeal or oropharyngeal swab were collected from each participant by mobile phlebotomists. Participants in the prospective study had the option to provide additional blood draws and questionnaires over a roughly 2-month period. Before DNA extraction, blood samples from the prospective study were shipped at room temperature or frozen.

The immunoSEQ Assay, a bias-controlled multiplex PCR, was used to amplify TCRbeta CDR3 regions from genomic DNA. In the paper's pipeline: Within the assay, amplification of reference gene primers was used to estimate how many nucleated cells each sample contained. To quantify the absolute abundance of each unique TCRbeta CDR3 rearrangement, sequence reads were collapsed and filtered. For each sample, productive Simpson clonality was calculated as the square root of Simpson's diversity index over productive rearrangements. TCRdb's version of the immuneACCESS table is confined to in-frame rearrangements and falls short of the full clone set. An unresolved V gene accounts for under half of the shortfall where checked; the remainder is of unknown origin. For V, J and clone size, that table is used; D and trimming come from the DNA. The sample includes approximately 300,000 clones, with 70% to 90% observed a single time. Under 6% of the sample belongs to the ten largest clones.

This sample was taken from a study of blood T cell repertoires in COVID-19 (TCRdb year 2020). For the wider study: Collaborator samples came from the United States, Italy and Spain and covered acute and convalescent phases of COVID-19. The prospective study material was composed of cDNA or gDNA derived from T cells, B-cell-depleted T cells, or PBMCs. Samples were obtained from the ongoing ImmuneRACE study (first 160 participants) and from about 1,300 subjects provided by 6 global collaborators. Sample metadata almost always included a de-identified subject ID, COVID-19 status, age in years and sex. Where HLA class I and class II types were available, the types were taken from metadata supplied by the sample provider, not from assay-based typing. Subjects who had been exposed to COVID-19, were actively infected with it, or had recovered from it provided the deeply sampled blood TCRbeta repertoires that made up the dataset. The repertoires were made available in a free public database intended to serve as a resource for research on the immune response to SARS-CoV-2. Beyond this particular receptor, the publication reports: The amount of clinical and demographic metadata varied by source and participant and was provided uncurated.

The TCR comes from a woman aged 30 to 39 who had recovered from COVID-19. The material sequenced was PBMCs or T cells enriched from blood (not recorded which).

The base sequence is TGTGCCAGCAGGCCGACTAGCGGGCAGGCAGATACGCAGTATTTT. This codes for CASRPTSGQADTQYF. Recombination connected TRBV6-5 to TRBJ2-3, with 10 bases in between that match TRBD2. Trimming leaves V shorter by 6 bases and J shorter by 4 bases, with the junction holding 7 bases beyond the gene matches. The CDR3 contains 15 residues, cysteine and phenylalanine counted. Just CDR3 DNA is preserved here, 45 bases in frame from base 1. CDR1 and CDR2, per the germline V gene, are MNHEY and SVGAGI.